A single sample gave rise to the 8 T cell receptor beta chains below, sequenced in a study of tumor-infiltrating lymphocytes in localized non-small cell lung cancer. Clones were sequenced by immunoSEQ multiplex PCR, and TCRdb holds only the in-frame ones, with some missing. The sample carries approximately 15,000 clones, around 81% recorded once. Sample: uninvolved lung tissue not adjacent to the tumor. The receptors shown here come from a human donor with non-small cell lung cancer.

The chain couples TRBV5-1 to TRBJ2-1; D uncertain. The CDR3 is 14 residues long. Between the trimmed V and J ends, which lost 3 bases and 5 bases, there was a span of 12 bases. Germline V gene data show CDR1 as SGHRS and CDR2 as YFSETQ. The CDR3 loop reads CASSYDLVNNEQFF. Written as DNA, the CDR3 is TGCGCCAGCAGCTATGACTTGGTCAACAATGAGCAGTTCTTC.

The DNA of the CDR3 is TGCGCCAGCAGCCAAGAAGGTAGCGGGAGCTCCTACGAGCAGTACTTC. It yields the protein CASSQEGSGSSYEQYF. The rearrangement links TRBV4-1 to TRBJ2-7; 9 positions agree with TRBD2. Germline V lookup: CDR1 MGHRA, CDR2 YSYEKL. The CDR3 has 16 amino acids. With V trimmed by 0 bases and J by 0 bases, 3 bases remained unmatched.

This rearrangement joins TRBV9 to TRBJ2-7; D is unclear. Trimming cost V 3 bases and J 1 base, with 14 bases left between them. Germline loops: CDR1 SGDLS, CDR2 YYNGEE. The CDR3 totals 15 residues. The CDR3 loop is CASSANPGSSYEQYF. Written as DNA, the CDR3 is TGTGCCAGCAGCGCCAACCCTGGCAGTTCCTACGAGCAGTACTTC.

CDR3 residues: CASSPKQRPEQYF. As DNA, the CDR3 is TGTGCCAGCAGCCCAAAACAGAGACCTGAGCAGTACTTC. This chain links TRBV7-9 with TRBJ2-7; D is uncertain. From germline, CDR1 is SEHNR and CDR2 FQNEAQ (reference sequence). Trimming took off 5 bases at V and 7 bases at J, with 15 bases between the two ends. The CDR3 spans 13 residues. The variable domain in full, completed from reference TRBV7-9 and TRBJ2-7, reads DTGVSQNPRHKITKRGQNVTFRCDPISEHNRLYWYRQTLGQGPEFLTYFQNEAQLEKSRLLSDRFSAERPKGSFSTLEIQRTEQGDSAMYLCASSPKQRPEQYFGPGTRLTVT.

This chain connects TRBV6-5 to TRBJ1-2; TRBD1 matches 7 bases. Germline trimming cut 6 bases from V and 2 bases from J; bases unmatched to any gene: 3. Germline loops: CDR1 MNHEY, CDR2 SVGAGI. The CDR3 contains 13 residues. The CDR3: CASSRQGNYGYTF. In DNA, the CDR3 is TGTGCCAGCAGCCGACAGGGAAACTATGGCTACACCTTC.

The V gene is TRBV7-9, the J gene TRBJ1-1; 7 bases map to TRBD1. The CDR3 has 14 amino acids. V was pared by 2 bases and J by 7 bases, with 7 bases of the junction left unmatched. Germline loops: CDR1 SEHNR, CDR2 FQNEAQ (reference sequence). The CDR3 sequence is CASSLTGTAFEAFF. Here the CDR3 DNA reads TGTGCCAGCAGCTTAACCGGGACAGCTTTTGAAGCTTTCTTT.

This clone was seen just once. The CDR3 DNA reads as TGTGCCAGCCTCCGGACAGGGGAGGGCGAGCAGTACTTC. Translated: CASLRTGEGEQYF. The V and J genes are TRBV2 and TRBJ2-7; 9 bases map to TRBD1. The germline gives CDR1 SNHLY, CDR2 FYNNEI. The CDR3 length is 13 residues. J lost 6 bases, V lost 8 bases, and 8 bases had no gene match.

This sequence joins TRBV11-2 and TRBJ2-2; D is perhaps TRBD2 (5 bases). Germline CDR1 SGHAT, CDR2 FQNNGV. Trimming stripped 2 bases from V and 4 bases from J, with 11 bases between. This CDR3 comprises 15 residues. In DNA, the CDR3 is TGTGCCAGCAGCTTATCGGGATCCTCCACCGGGGAGCTGTTTTTT. Encoded protein: CASSLSGSSTGELFF. Combining the CDR3 with reference TRBV11-2 and TRBJ2-2 gives the whole variable domain EAGVAQSPRYKIIEKRQSVAFWCNPISGHATLYWYQQILGQGPKLLIQFQNNGVVDDSQLPKDRFSAERLKGVDSTLKIQPAKLEDSAVYLCASSLSGSSTGELFFGEGSRLTVL.